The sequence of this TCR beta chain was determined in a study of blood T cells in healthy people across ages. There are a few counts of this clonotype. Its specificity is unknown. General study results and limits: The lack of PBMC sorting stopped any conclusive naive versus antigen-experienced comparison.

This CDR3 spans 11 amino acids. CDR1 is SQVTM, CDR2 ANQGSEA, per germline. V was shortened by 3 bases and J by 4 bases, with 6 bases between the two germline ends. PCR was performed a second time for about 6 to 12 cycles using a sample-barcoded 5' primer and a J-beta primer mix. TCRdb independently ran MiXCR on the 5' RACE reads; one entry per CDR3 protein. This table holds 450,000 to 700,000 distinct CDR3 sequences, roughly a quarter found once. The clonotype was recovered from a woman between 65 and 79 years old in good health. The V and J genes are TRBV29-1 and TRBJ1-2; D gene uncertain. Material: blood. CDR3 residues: CSVDEGYGYTF. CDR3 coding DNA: TGCAGCGTTGATGAGGGCTATGGCTACACCTTC.